This TCR beta chain is from a study of OX40 agonist ivuxolimab in advanced cancers. Study overall: Antecedent anti-PD-1, anti-PD-L1 or anti-CTLA-4 therapy was permissible, with roughly 36% having received some.

Profiled with immunoSEQ multiplex PCR; TCRdb holds only in-frame clones, not every one. This sample has tens of thousands of clones, with around 88% found just once. The germline V and J ends were trimmed by 0 bases and 3 bases, with 12 bases remaining between them. Germline V CDR1 and CDR2: LGHNA, YSLEER. CDR3 size: 15 residues. The chain employs TRBV4-3 and TRBJ2-7, with D possibly TRBD2 on 6 matching bases. The sample was CD4+ or CD8+ T cells sorted from blood, taken in a trial of the OX40 agonist ivuxolimab. This receptor was identified in an adult with an advanced solid tumor such as melanoma, head and neck, liver or kidney cancer. The CDR3 loop is CASSQEISSGYEQYF. For the CDR3, the DNA is TGCGCCAGCAGCCAAGAAATTAGTAGCGGCTACGAGCAGTACTTC.